The rows below give T cell receptor beta chains drawn from one sample of a study of regulatory T cells in long-lasting Graves disease. TCRdb re-called the multiplex PCR reads through MiXCR, storing one row per CDR3 protein. The data contain hundreds of thousands of distinct CDR3 sequences, approximately 15% of them singletons. These data are also associated with another study on T cells in Graves' hyperthyroidism and ophthalmopathy.

The sequencing here drew on peripheral blood mononuclear cells (PBMCs), taken at new diagnosis, from a patient treated with antithyroid drugs. The receptors originated from a woman in her twenties or thirties with Graves disease. Both conserved end residues are part of each CDR3. A D gene is named only where the DNA matches it firmly. Where a row states a size, it is once, few, many or the class of an expanded clone; other rows omit it.

>many|-|TRBV28|TRBJ1-5
TGTGCCAGCAGTTTTGCGGGGCCCCAGCATTTT
CASSFAGPQHF
>few|TRBD1|TRBV28|TRBJ1-2
TGTGCCAGCGGTGGACAGGGCCCCATGAAACACTATGGCTACACCTTC
CASGGQGPMKHYGYTF
>many|-|TRBV2|TRBJ1-2
TGTGCCAGCAGGGACAGCCCCGATGGCTACACCTTC
CASRDSPDGYTF
>many|TRBD2|TRBV18|TRBJ2-5
TGTGCCAGCTCACCACCGGGACTAGCGGGAGGAGAGACCCAGTACTTC
CASSPPGLAGGETQYF
>many|-|TRBV27|TRBJ1-5
TGTGCCAGCAGTCGGGGGTATAGCAATCAGCCCCAGCATTTT
CASSRGYSNQPQHF
>few|-|TRBV9|TRBJ2-5
TGTGCCAGCAGCGTAGAGTTTTTGGGAGCGGGGACCCAGTACTTC
CASSVEFLGAGTQYF
>few|-|TRBV6-1|TRBJ1-1
TGTGCCAGCAGCGCCCTGAAGGGCACTGAAGCTTTCTTT
CASSALKGTEAFF
>few|TRBD2|TRBV18|TRBJ2-7
TGTGCCAGCTCAACAAGGACTAGCTACGAGCAGTACTTC
CASSTRTSYEQYF
>few|-|TRBV6-1|TRBJ1-6
TGTGCCAGCAGCCTCGCGGGGGGCCGCGGGGGGCCACCCCTCCACTTT
CASSLAGGRGGPPLHF
>many|-|TRBV7-2|TRBJ2-1
TGTGCCAGCAGCTCAACTCCCGGAGCAGAGCAGTTCTTC
CASSSTPGAEQFF
>many|-|TRBV7-2|TRBJ2-6
TGTGCCAGCGAGAGGTCTGGGGCCAACGTCCTGACTTTC
CASERSGANVLTF
>-|-|TRBV5-1|TRBJ2-3
TGCGCCAGCGCCGGTTCGAGACTTAGCACAGATACGCAGTATTTT
CASAGSRLSTDTQYF
>few|-|TRBV15|TRBJ1-1
TGTGCCGTGGGCGGGGGGGGAACTGAAGCTTTCTTT
CAVGGGGTEAFF
>-|TRBD1|TRBV10-3|TRBJ2-5
TGTGCCATCAGTGAGTCGATGACAGGGGGCCAAGAGACCCAGTACTTC
CAISESMTGGQETQYF